The entry below describes one TCR beta chain. Its cognate antigen is unknown. This entry is derived from a study of T cells in localized non-small cell lung cancer. General study findings and limits: Maximal T cell clonality occurred in uninvolved adjacent lung, with tumor ranking below it.

Profiling relied on immunoSEQ multiplex PCR, and the TCRdb table lists in-frame clones only, not all of them. The profile shows under 50,000 clones, around 86% of them singletons. The CDR3 consists of 11 residues. V was clipped by 1 base and J by 7 bases, with 2 bases between them. Germline V gene sequence: CDR1 MNHEY, CDR2 SMNVEV (reference sequence). This TCR derives from a man aged 35 to 69 with stage II lung adenocarcinoma. The sequences come from PBMCs, collected before any cancer treatment. The chain is built from TRBV27 and TRBJ2-1; D is uncertain. Here the CDR3 reads CASSLYNEQFF. DNA of the CDR3: TGTGCCAGCAGTTTATATAATGAGCAGTTCTTC.